The entry that follows covers one T cell receptor beta chain sequence. Coverage ceases 3 residues before the CDR3 finishes, and the germline J gene fills in the end. CDR1 is KGHSH and CDR2 is LQKENI in the germline V gene. CDR3 length: 17 residues. The data derive from a study of T cell clonality in common variable immunodeficiency. Assay: immunoSEQ multiplex PCR; the TCRdb copy retains only in-frame clones and omits some. The table lists over 45,000 clones, with no singletons. Most patients and controls had Caucasian heritage. The sample consisted of peripheral blood mononuclear cells. The source of this sequence is a person between 18 and 75 years old in good health. This chain joins TRBV18 and TRBJ1-2; tentatively, D is TRBD1 (5 bases). The chain's CDR3 is CASSPWMTSGGLYDYTF. Partial CDR3 DNA: TGTGCCAGCTCACCATGGATGACTAGCGGGGGGTTATACGAC. The full variable domain, rest sourced from reference TRBV18 and TRBJ1-2, is NAGVMQNPRHLVRRRGQEARLRCSPMKGHSHVYWYRQLPEEGLKFMVYLQKENIIDESGMPKERFSAEFPKEGPSILRIQQVVRGDSAAYFCASSPWMTSGGLYDYTFGSGTRLTVV.